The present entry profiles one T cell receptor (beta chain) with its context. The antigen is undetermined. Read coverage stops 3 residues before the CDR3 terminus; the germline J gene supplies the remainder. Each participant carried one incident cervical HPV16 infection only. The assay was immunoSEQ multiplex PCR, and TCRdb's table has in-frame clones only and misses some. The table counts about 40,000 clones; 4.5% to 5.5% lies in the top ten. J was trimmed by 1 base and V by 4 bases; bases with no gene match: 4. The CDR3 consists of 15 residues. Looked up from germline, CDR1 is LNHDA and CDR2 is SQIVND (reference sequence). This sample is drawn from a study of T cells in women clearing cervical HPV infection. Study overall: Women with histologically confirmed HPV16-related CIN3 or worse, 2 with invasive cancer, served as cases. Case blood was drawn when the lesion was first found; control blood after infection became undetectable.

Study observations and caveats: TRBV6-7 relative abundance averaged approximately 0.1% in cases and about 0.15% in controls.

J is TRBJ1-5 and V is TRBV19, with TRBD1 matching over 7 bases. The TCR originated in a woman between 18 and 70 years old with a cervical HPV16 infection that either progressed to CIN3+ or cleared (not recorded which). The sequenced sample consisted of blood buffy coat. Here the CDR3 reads CASSKGAQSNQPQHF. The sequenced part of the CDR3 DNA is TGTGCCAGTAGTAAGGGGGCGCAAAGCAATCAGCCC. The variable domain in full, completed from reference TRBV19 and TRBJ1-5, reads DGGITQSPKYLFRKEGQNVTLSCEQNLNHDAMYWYRQDPGQGLRLIYYSQIVNDFQKGDIAEGYSVSREKKESFPLTVTSAQKNPTAFYLCASSKGAQSNQPQHFGDGTRLSIL.